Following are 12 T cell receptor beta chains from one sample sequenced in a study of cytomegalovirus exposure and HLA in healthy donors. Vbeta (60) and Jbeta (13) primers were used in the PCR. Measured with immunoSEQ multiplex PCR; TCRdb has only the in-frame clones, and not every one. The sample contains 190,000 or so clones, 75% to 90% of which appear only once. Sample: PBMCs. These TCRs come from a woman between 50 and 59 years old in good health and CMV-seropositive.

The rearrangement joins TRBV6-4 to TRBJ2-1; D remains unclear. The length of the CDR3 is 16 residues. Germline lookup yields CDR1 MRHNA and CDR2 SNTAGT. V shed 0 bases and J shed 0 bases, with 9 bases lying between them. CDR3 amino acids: CASSDSSRSSYNEQFF. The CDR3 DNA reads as TGTGCCAGCAGTGACTCGAGCCGGAGCTCCTACAATGAGCAGTTCTTC.

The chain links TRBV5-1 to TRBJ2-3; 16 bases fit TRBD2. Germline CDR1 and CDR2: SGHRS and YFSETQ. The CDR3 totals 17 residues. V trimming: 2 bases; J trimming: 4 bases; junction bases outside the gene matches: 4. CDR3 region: CASSLGTSGGAADTQYF. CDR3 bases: TGCGCCAGCAGCTTAGGGACTAGCGGGGGGGCAGCAGATACGCAGTATTTT.

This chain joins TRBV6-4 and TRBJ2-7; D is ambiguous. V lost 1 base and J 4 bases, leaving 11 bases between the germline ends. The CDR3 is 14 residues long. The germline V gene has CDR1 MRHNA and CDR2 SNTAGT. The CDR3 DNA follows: TGTGCCAGCAGTGACTGGCACGTCGGGTACGAGCAGTACTTC. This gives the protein CASSDWHVGYEQYF.

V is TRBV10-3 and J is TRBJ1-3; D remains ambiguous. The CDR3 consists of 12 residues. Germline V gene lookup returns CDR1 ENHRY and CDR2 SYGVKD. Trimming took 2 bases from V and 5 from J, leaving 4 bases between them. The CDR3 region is CAISETRNTIYF. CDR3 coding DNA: TGTGCCATCAGTGAGACAAGAAACACCATATATTTT.

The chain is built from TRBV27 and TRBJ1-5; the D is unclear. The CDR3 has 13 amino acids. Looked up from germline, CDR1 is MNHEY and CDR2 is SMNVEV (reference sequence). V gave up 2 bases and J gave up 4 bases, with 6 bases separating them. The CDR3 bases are TGTGCCAGCAGTTTAGAGGTTAATCAGCCCCAGCATTTT. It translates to CASSLEVNQPQHF.

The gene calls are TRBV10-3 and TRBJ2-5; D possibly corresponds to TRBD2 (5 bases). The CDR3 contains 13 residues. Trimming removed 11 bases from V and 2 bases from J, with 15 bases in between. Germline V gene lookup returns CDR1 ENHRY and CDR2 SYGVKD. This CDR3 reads CAVGRGLQETQYF. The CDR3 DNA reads TGTGCCGTGGGCCGCGGGCTTCAAGAGACCCAGTACTTC.

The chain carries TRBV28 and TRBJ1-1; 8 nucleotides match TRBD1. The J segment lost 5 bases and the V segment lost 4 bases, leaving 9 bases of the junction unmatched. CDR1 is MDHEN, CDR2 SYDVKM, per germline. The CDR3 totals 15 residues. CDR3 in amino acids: CASSSQGAEGTEAFF. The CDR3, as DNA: TGTGCCAGCAGTTCGCAGGGGGCTGAGGGGACTGAAGCTTTCTTT.

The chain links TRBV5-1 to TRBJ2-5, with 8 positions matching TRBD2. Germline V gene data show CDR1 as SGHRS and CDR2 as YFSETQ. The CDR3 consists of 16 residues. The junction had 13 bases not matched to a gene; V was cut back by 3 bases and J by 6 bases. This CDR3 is CASSSTTAGGMQTQYF. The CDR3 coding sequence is TGCGCCAGCAGCTCTACAACCGCGGGGGGAATGCAGACCCAGTACTTC.

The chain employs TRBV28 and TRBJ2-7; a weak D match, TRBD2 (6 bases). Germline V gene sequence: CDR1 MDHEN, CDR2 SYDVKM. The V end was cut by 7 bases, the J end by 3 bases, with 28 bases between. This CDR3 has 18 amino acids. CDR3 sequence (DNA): TGTGCCAGCACCGGGATCGCACCCGGGAGAACGGACGACTACGAGCAGTACTTC. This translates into CASTGIAPGRTDDYEQYF.

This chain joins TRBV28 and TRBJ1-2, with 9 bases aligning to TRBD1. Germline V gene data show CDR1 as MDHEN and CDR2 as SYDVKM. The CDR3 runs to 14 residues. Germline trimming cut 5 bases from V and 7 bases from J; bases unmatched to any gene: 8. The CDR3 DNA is TGTGCCAGCAGTCCGACAGGGGGTGTTTCTGGCTACACCTTC. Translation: CASSPTGGVSGYTF.

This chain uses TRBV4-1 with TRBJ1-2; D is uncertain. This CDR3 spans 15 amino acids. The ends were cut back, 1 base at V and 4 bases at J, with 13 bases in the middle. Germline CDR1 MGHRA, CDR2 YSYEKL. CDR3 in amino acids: CASSQGGKGGYGYTF. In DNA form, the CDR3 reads TGCGCCAGCAGCCAAGGAGGCAAGGGAGGCTATGGCTACACCTTC.

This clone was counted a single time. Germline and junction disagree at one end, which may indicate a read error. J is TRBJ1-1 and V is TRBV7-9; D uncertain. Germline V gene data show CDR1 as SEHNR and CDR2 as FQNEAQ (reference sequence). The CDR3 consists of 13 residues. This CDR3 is CSSSLRENTEAFF. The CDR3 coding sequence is TGTTCCAGCAGCTTACGGGAGAACACTGAAGCTTTCTTT.